What follows is one T cell receptor beta chain and its context. Its antigen remains unknown. The data stem from a study of blood T cells in healthy people across ages. The study's findings and limits: Estimates of total diversity, which came from one million sequenced T cells, were considered to be underestimates. As age increased, TCR beta diversity per million T cells fell in a roughly linear fashion. Strong correlation existed between TCR beta diversity and naive T cell percentage.

Using a J-beta primer mix together with a sample-barcoded 5' primer, a second PCR was run for about 6 to 12 cycles. A 12-random-nucleotide template-switch adaptor tagged each cDNA molecule. TCRdb re-called the 5' RACE reads through MiXCR, storing one row per CDR3 protein. Among 1.5 million to 2 million distinct CDR3 sequences, 40% to 55% were seen once, and the ten largest hold around 2.1%. Germline values: CDR1 MNHEY, CDR2 SMNVEV (reference sequence). The CDR3 runs 17 residues. The receptor was derived from a woman between 40 and 55 years old in good health. Sequenced sample: blood. V usage is TRBV27 and J usage is TRBJ2-7; TRBD2 aligns across 7 bases. Matching the DNA end better, TRBJ2-5 makes the J call doubtful. The CDR3 sequence is CASSLYGRGGGGETQYF. The CDR3 nucleotides read TGTGCCAGCAGTTTATATGGCCGTGGCGGGGGTGGGGAGACCCAGTACTTC.